This TCR beta chain was sequenced during a study of T cell repertoires in cytomegalovirus infection. About the research overall: Recently described HLA-C-restricted plus well-studied HLA-B-restricted CMV epitopes were used. Matching HLA type and CMV infection were both indicated by public TCR beta signatures. Study-wide points: Based on cumulative public TCR beta family frequency, carriers of CMV plus the relevant HLA were identified. Dominant in the ex vivo response were TCR beta clonotypes restricted by HLA-C and specific for CMV.

This clonotype was detected many times. Its antigen is as yet unknown. TCRdb passed the reads through MiXCR, listing each CDR3 protein once. The data show roughly 150,000 distinct CDR3 sequences, about 31% seen once. Looked up from germline, CDR1 is MDHEN and CDR2 is SYDVKM. The CDR3 runs 17 residues. The V end was cut by 3 bases, the J end by 0 bases, with 17 bases between. This TCR was recovered from a human donor in good health (CMV status not recorded). Some clones in this sample may be carry-over from other donors' samples. The gene calls are TRBV28 and TRBJ1-1; TRBD1 is a possible D gene (6 bases). This specimen consisted of CD8+ T cells from cultured PBMCs, obtained from culture after CMV antigen stimulation. The CDR3 DNA reads TGTGCCAGCAGTTTGGGACATGGGGGACTATTGAACACTGAAGCTTTCTTT. Encoded protein: CASSLGHGGLLNTEAFF.